Below, 28 T cell receptor beta chains from the same sample are listed, as sequenced in a study of T cell repertoires in cytomegalovirus infection. TCRdb itself ran the reads through MiXCR, one entry per CDR3 protein. The table lists roughly 300,000 distinct CDR3 sequences, about 25% of them singletons. The sample consisted of PBMCs. These receptors were obtained from a human donor in good health (CMV status not recorded). Some clones in this sample may be carry-over from other donors' samples.

V gene TRBV19 combines with J gene TRBJ2-3; D unresolved. In germline, CDR1 is LNHDA, CDR2 SQIVND (reference sequence). The CDR3 spans 13 residues. V dropped 9 bases and J dropped 0 bases, with 10 bases sitting between them. This chain's CDR3 is CASCGQSTDTQYF. For the CDR3, the DNA is TGTGCCAGCTGTGGGCAGAGCACAGATACGCAGTATTTT.

This chain uses TRBV29-1 with TRBJ2-1; D is perhaps TRBD1 (6 bases). Germline V gene lookup returns CDR1 SQVTM and CDR2 ANQGSEA. Trimming took off 7 bases at V and 2 bases at J, with 15 bases between the two ends. The CDR3 loop spans 14 amino acids. CDR3: CSADRRRPYNEQFF. The CDR3 nucleotides read TGCAGCGCTGACAGGAGGAGGCCCTACAATGAGCAGTTCTTC.

V is TRBV7-2 and J is TRBJ2-5; D not certain. CDR1 is SGHTA, CDR2 FQGNSA, per germline. Trimming pared 3 bases from V and 2 bases from J, leaving 10 bases between. The CDR3 spans 14 residues. The CDR3: CASSLSLIQETQYF. CDR3 nucleotides: TGTGCCAGCAGCTTGAGTCTGATACAAGAGACCCAGTACTTC.

CDR3 amino acids: CAWKVGLNTEAFF. The CDR3 DNA is TGTGCCTGGAAGGTGGGCCTGAACACTGAAGCTTTCTTT. The J gene is TRBJ1-1, the V gene TRBV30; no firm D call. Trimming left V 4 bases short and J 0 bases short, with 9 bases between. Germline CDR1 is GTSNPN and CDR2 is SVGIG (reference sequence). The CDR3 loop spans 13 amino acids.

This clonotype was seen only a few times. This rearrangement joins TRBV6-6 to TRBJ2-1; 13 bases agree with TRBD2. The CDR3 totals 17 residues. The germline V gene encodes CDR1 MNHNY and CDR2 SVGAGI (reference sequence). Trimming cost V 8 bases and J 5 bases; bases outside gene matches: 12. This CDR3 is CASGGLAGPTDHNEQFF. Written as DNA, the CDR3 is TGTGCCAGCGGGGGACTAGCGGGACCCACGGACCACAATGAGCAGTTCTTC.

This chain links TRBV7-2 with TRBJ2-5; 7 bases match TRBD2. V gave up 3 bases and J gave up 4 bases; unmatched junction bases: 11. The CDR3 runs to 16 residues. Germline V gene data show CDR1 as SGHTA and CDR2 as FQGNSA. CDR3 nucleotide sequence: TGTGCCAGCAGCTTCAGAATGAGGACTAGGGGAGAGACCCAGTACTTC. It is translated as CASSFRMRTRGETQYF.

V gene TRBV7-2 combines with J gene TRBJ2-7; possibly TRBD1 or TRBD2 for D (6 bases each). Looked up from germline, CDR1 is SGHTA and CDR2 is FQGNSA. Between the trimmed V and J ends, which lost 0 bases and 2 bases, there was a span of 14 bases. This CDR3 contains 16 residues. In DNA form, the CDR3 reads TGTGCCAGCAGCTTAGCGGGGGGCGGATCCCCCTACGAGCAGTACTTC. It yields the protein CASSLAGGGSPYEQYF.

This clonotype was detected many times. This rearrangement joins TRBV29-1 to TRBJ2-1; D gene unclear. Trimming shortened V by 2 bases and J by 7 bases, and 6 bases separated the two germline ends. The length of the CDR3 is 11 residues. CDR1 and CDR2 from the germline V gene are SQVTM and ANQGSEA. In nucleotides, the CDR3 is TGCAGCGTTGAAAACGGGAATGAGCAGTTCTTC. Its translation: CSVENGNEQFF.

This clonotype was counted between two and nine times. The chain has TRBV28 and TRBJ2-5; 10 bases are shared with TRBD2. After removal of 5 bases from V and 4 bases from J, the junction contained 13 bases not matched to a gene. Germline V CDR1 and CDR2: MDHEN, SYDVKM. CDR3 length: 17 residues. The chain's CDR3 is CASSHLSRLAGAETQYF. DNA for the CDR3: TGTGCCAGCAGTCATCTGAGCCGGCTAGCGGGAGCAGAGACCCAGTACTTC.

This clonotype was seen more than once but under ten times. The chain carries TRBV7-6 and TRBJ2-5; TRBD1 is a possible D gene (6 bases). The length of the CDR3 is 12 residues. Germline lookup yields CDR1 SGHVS and CDR2 FNYEAQ. Trimming took 4 bases from V and 7 from J, leaving 10 bases between them. The CDR3 reads CASSSGEWTQYF. Written as DNA, the CDR3 is TGTGCCAGCAGCTCAGGGGAGTGGACCCAGTACTTC.

This clonotype occurred a few times. The chain has TRBV2 and TRBJ2-1; 7 nucleotides agree with TRBD1. CDR3 size: 14 residues. In germline, CDR1 is SNHLY, CDR2 FYNNEI. The V segment lost 2 bases and the J segment 10 bases; nucleotides outside the gene matches: 8. CDR3 in amino acids: CASSENRQGVEQFF. In DNA, the CDR3 is TGTGCCAGCAGTGAAAATAGGCAGGGGGTGGAGCAGTTCTTC.

This clonotype was counted many times. This sequence joins TRBV12-3 or TRBV12-4 and TRBJ1-1, with TRBD1 identical over 9 bases. The junction had 12 bases not matched to a gene; V was cut back by 7 bases and J by 9 bases. The CDR3 covers 14 residues. CDR3 nucleotides: TGTGCCAGCAACTCGGGACAGGGCGGATCCCAAGCTTTCTTT. This gives the protein CASNSGQGGSQAFF.

This chain's CDR3 is CASILTANTGELFF. CDR3 bases: TGTGCCAGCATCCTGACAGCGAACACCGGGGAGCTGTTTTTT. This chain uses TRBV12-3 or TRBV12-4 with TRBJ2-2, with a possible D match to TRBD1 (5 bases). CDR3 length equals 14 residues. V lost 7 bases, J lost 0 bases, and 9 bases lay in between.

This chain joins TRBV7-6 and TRBJ1-1; possibly TRBD1 for D (5 bases). Trimming pared 3 bases from V and 4 bases from J, leaving 12 bases between. Germline CDR1 SGHVS, CDR2 FNYEAQ. The CDR3 consists of 14 residues. CDR3 region: CASSFGGISTEAFF. The CDR3 coding sequence is TGTGCCAGCAGCTTCGGGGGGATAAGCACTGAAGCTTTCTTT.

This clonotype came up a few times. This chain links TRBV2 with TRBJ2-2, with a tentative D call TRBD1 (6 bases). The length of the CDR3 is 15 residues. V was cut by 7 bases and J by 0 bases, with 12 bases left in between. Per the germline V gene, CDR1 is SNHLY and CDR2 is FYNNEI. DNA for the CDR3: TGTGCCAGCACTAGGACAGACACGAACACCGGGGAGCTGTTTTTT. Translation: CASTRTDTNTGELFF.

The chain carries TRBV5-1 and TRBJ2-1; no firm D call. Between the trimmed V and J ends, which lost 7 bases and 0 bases, there was a span of 17 bases. CDR1 SGHRS and CDR2 YFSETQ come from the germline V gene. The CDR3 loop spans 16 amino acids. The CDR3, as DNA: TGCGCCAGCTGCCTTTTGGCGGCGAGCTCCTACAATGAGCAGTTCTTC. This sequence encodes CASCLLAASSYNEQFF.

This clonotype appeared many times. The V call is TRBV11-3, the J call TRBJ2-1; 10 bases align to TRBD2. Germline lookup yields CDR1 SGHNT and CDR2 YENEEA. The CDR3 runs to 16 residues. V trimming: 5 bases; J trimming: 5 bases; junction bases outside the gene matches: 9. CDR3 residues: CASSLGGAGGNNEQFF. The CDR3 DNA reads TGTGCCAGCAGCCTAGGCGGAGCGGGAGGGAACAATGAGCAGTTCTTC.

This clonotype occurred many times. The V call is TRBV6-6, the J call TRBJ1-2; unclear D gene. Looked up from germline, CDR1 is MNHNY and CDR2 is SVGAGI (reference sequence). Trimming cost V 2 bases and J 8 bases, with 6 bases left between them. This CDR3 is built from 11 residues. The CDR3 nucleotides read TGTGCCAGCAGTTACGGTTACGGCTACACCTTC. It codes for CASSYGYGYTF.

In its sample, this clonotype was seen many times. The V gene is TRBV7-9, the J gene TRBJ2-3, with 7 bases matching TRBD2. The CDR3 is 16 residues long. Germline V gene lookup returns CDR1 SEHNR and CDR2 FQNEAQ (reference sequence). Trimming at V came to 5 bases and at J to 1 base, leaving 9 bases not matched to a gene. Written as DNA, the CDR3 is TGTGCCAGCAGCGAACTGGGGGGAGGGCGCACAGATACGCAGTATTTT. Its translation: CASSELGGGRTDTQYF.

The table lists this clonotype with many counts. The chain recombines TRBV7-2 with TRBJ1-1; D unresolved. The germline V gene encodes CDR1 SGHTA and CDR2 FQGNSA. CDR3 length: 15 residues. The V end was cut by 6 bases, the J end by 0 bases, with 14 bases between. The CDR3 is CASRTGHGMNTEAFF. CDR3 sequence (DNA): TGTGCCAGCAGGACCGGGCACGGGATGAACACTGAAGCTTTCTTT.

Only a few counts were recorded for this clonotype. The chain recombines TRBV12-3 or TRBV12-4 with TRBJ2-5; D is tentatively TRBD1 or TRBD2 (5 bases each). V lost 7 bases, J lost 5 bases, and 20 bases lay in between. This CDR3 spans 15 amino acids. CDR3 bases: TGTGCCAGCACCCCACCCGGGACCCCTTGGGAGACCCAGTACTTC. As protein: CASTPPGTPWETQYF.

The chain carries TRBV7-2 and TRBJ2-1; 13 nucleotides match TRBD2. Germline-derived CDR1 and CDR2 are SGHTA and FQGNSA. The CDR3 has 18 residues. V lost 5 bases, J lost 2 bases, and 9 bases stayed unmatched. This CDR3 reads CASSPRLAGGHPYNEQFF. The CDR3 DNA reads TGTGCCAGCAGCCCTAGACTAGCGGGAGGCCACCCCTACAATGAGCAGTTCTTC.

The genes are TRBV30 and TRBJ2-7; possibly TRBD1 or TRBD2 for D (5 bases each). CDR3 length equals 15 residues. The germline V gene encodes CDR1 GTSNPN and CDR2 SVGIG (reference sequence). Trimming removed 3 bases from V and 1 base from J, with 16 bases in between. The CDR3 bases are TGTGCCTGGAGCCCCTGGGGGAAGGGGTCCTACGAGCAGTACTTC. It is translated as CAWSPWGKGSYEQYF.

On this clonotype itself: Germline and junction disagree at one end, which may indicate a read error. This rearrangement joins TRBV5-1 to TRBJ1-5, with D unclear. CDR3 length: 13 residues. Germline CDR1 is SGHRS and CDR2 is YFSETQ. The CDR3 nucleotides are TGCGCCAGCGGCTTGGATGGCAATCAGCCCCAGCATTTT. Its protein is CASGLDGNQPQHF.

V gene TRBV11-2 combines with J gene TRBJ1-1; no reliable D call. Germline V gene data show CDR1 as SGHAT and CDR2 as FQNNGV. The CDR3 is 13 residues long. The V end was cut by 7 bases, the J end by 8 bases, with 17 bases between. The chain's CDR3 is CASTSARRYEAFF. CDR3 coding DNA: TGTGCCAGCACCTCCGCCCGGCGTTACGAAGCTTTCTTT.

The chain employs TRBV12-3 or TRBV12-4 and TRBJ1-5; no definite D call. Trimming removed 5 bases from V and 0 bases from J, with 8 bases in between. The CDR3 is 14 residues long. The CDR3 spells CASSRDYSNQPQHF. The CDR3 region has the DNA TGTGCCAGCAGTCGTGATTATAGCAATCAGCCCCAGCATTTT.

Of note for this clonotype: A read error may produce the germline difference seen at one junction end. V gene TRBV11-2 combines with J gene TRBJ2-5; 14 bases match TRBD2. The CDR3 spans 15 residues. Germline assignment: CDR1 SGHAT and CDR2 FQNNGV. The DNA of the CDR3 is TGTGTCAGCAGCATTCCGGGACTAGCGGGAGTTGGCCAGTACTTC. Encoded protein: CVSSIPGLAGVGQYF.

This chain joins TRBV2 and TRBJ1-2, with 11 bases lining up with TRBD1. The germline V gene encodes CDR1 SNHLY and CDR2 FYNNEI. This CDR3 region has 16 residues. The V gene end was trimmed by 2 bases and the J gene end by 8 bases; junction bases not matched to a gene: 10. As DNA, the CDR3 is TGTGCCAGCAGTGAACAACCCGGACAGGGGGCTCGAGGCTACACCTTC. It specifies CASSEQPGQGARGYTF.